The present entry profiles one TCR beta chain with its context. Deletions cut 2 bases from V and 4 bases from J, with 11 bases between. The CDR3 has 15 amino acids. Germline loops: CDR1 SGHNT, CDR2 YENEEA. These data originate in a study of blood T cell repertoires in COVID-19. At the level of the study: There were acute and convalescent COVID-19 samples, and they came from the United States, Italy and Spain.

In the authors' methods: Reference gene primer amplification gave estimated nucleated cell counts. This table comes from immunoSEQ multiplex PCR, and its TCRdb copy is limited to in-frame clones, with some not included. From that table come the V and J calls and clone size; the DNA was used to work out D and trimming. The sample holds roughly 100,000 clones, about 90% seen once. The chain is built from TRBV11-3 and TRBJ2-2, with a tentative D call TRBD1 (5 bases). The source material was peripheral blood. This TCR was sampled from a woman aged 45-65 years with COVID-19, enrolled during active disease. CDR3 DNA: TGTGCCAGCAGCTTACGACAGTTAGTCACCGGGGAGCTGTTTTTT. It yields the protein CASSLRQLVTGELFF.